This TCR beta chain was observed in a study of T cell repertoires in cytomegalovirus infection. Study overall: Recently identified HLA-C-restricted CMV epitopes were used, and well-studied HLA-B-restricted CMV epitopes were used as well. Public TCR beta signatures provided an indication of both CMV infection and a matching HLA type. Study-wide findings and caveats: HLA-C-restricted, CMV-specific TCR beta clonotypes were dominant ex vivo. Totalled public TCR beta family frequency picked out people who carried CMV plus the relevant HLA.

Trimming pared 3 bases from V and 9 bases from J, leaving 8 bases between. The CDR3 loop spans 11 amino acids. Germline V gene sequence: CDR1 SGHDN, CDR2 FVKESK. TCRdb ran MiXCR on the reads and lists one entry per CDR3 protein. The sample holds roughly 310,000 distinct CDR3 sequences; just under 30% are singletons and the top ten take around 18%. Note on this clonotype: Antigen unknown.

The receptor comes from a human donor in good health (CMV status not recorded). Some clones in this sample may be carry-over from other donors' samples. The V call is TRBV14, the J call TRBJ1-2; no clear D gene. The starting material was cultured PBMCs, obtained from culture after CMV antigen stimulation. CDR3 loop: CASSQGVSYTF. The CDR3 DNA reads as TGTGCCAGCAGCCAGGGTGTCAGCTACACCTTC.